The sequence of this T cell receptor (beta chain) was determined in a study of Ad26.COV2.S vaccination and SARS-CoV-2 variants. Treatment meaning: some 20 received Ad26.COV2.S at low or high dose, single or two shots; roughly five received placebo; per-sample allocation not given. Sampling took place 63 days after the first vaccine or placebo injection. A Boston adult aged 18-55 years was the donor. Libraries were prepared by immunoSEQ multiplex PCR; TCRdb keeps only in-frame clonotypes and omits some of them. The data show roughly 700,000 clones, more than 80% seen once. This sequence was found in a person aged 18-65 years who received the Ad26.COV2.S COVID-19 vaccine or a placebo. Material: peripheral blood, obtained in a trial of Ad26.COV2.S vaccine versus placebo.

The DNA of the CDR3 is TGTGCCTGGAACAGGGACTTAAGCAATCAGCCCCAGCATTTT. Translation: CAWNRDLSNQPQHF. The chain employs TRBV30 and TRBJ1-5; D possibly corresponds to TRBD1 (6 bases). The length of the CDR3 is 14 residues. Germline V lookup: CDR1 GTSNPN, CDR2 SVGIG (reference sequence). V lost 4 bases and J 1 base, leaving 11 bases between the germline ends.